These 5 T cell receptor beta chains were all obtained from the same sample, sequenced in a study of blood T cell repertoires in COVID-19 (TCRdb year 2020). The library came from the immunoSEQ multiplex PCR assay. TCRdb's version of the immuneACCESS table is confined to in-frame rearrangements and falls short of the full clone set. An unresolved V gene accounts for under half of the shortfall where checked; the remainder is of unknown origin. This sample is represented by around 200,000 clones; around 86% of them were singletons. The ten most abundant clones make up 5.1% of the sample. The sample consisted of peripheral blood. The receptors were gathered from a human donor in a cohort sampled during active COVID-19.

The V call is TRBV6-5, the J call TRBJ1-3; 8 bases map to TRBD1. This CDR3 has 16 amino acids. The germline gives CDR1 MNHEY, CDR2 SVGAGI. Trimming took 0 bases from V and 5 from J; bases not matched to a gene: 6. The CDR3 protein is CASSYSVGTGRNTIYF. The CDR3 nucleotides are TGTGCCAGCAGTTACTCGGTTGGGACAGGCAGAAACACCATATATTTT.

The chain couples TRBV5-6 to TRBJ2-7; D uncertain. The V end was cut by 5 bases, the J end by 0 bases, with 9 bases between. This CDR3 comprises 13 residues. Germline V gives CDR1 SGHDT, CDR2 YYEEEE. The CDR3 sequence: CASSRRVSYEQYF. Written as DNA, the CDR3 is TGTGCCAGCAGTAGAAGAGTCTCCTACGAGCAGTACTTC.

The chain has TRBV3-1 (or the pseudogene TRBV3-2) and TRBJ2-7, with unresolved D. CDR1 and CDR2 from the germline V gene are LGHDT and YNNKEL (reference sequence). The CDR3 has 12 amino acids. Trimming pared 3 bases from V and 0 bases from J, leaving 3 bases between. This chain's CDR3 is CASSQSSYEQYF. CDR3 bases: TGTGCCAGCAGCCAGAGCTCCTACGAGCAGTACTTC.

CDR3: CASSAVRGPISYEQYF. CDR3 coding DNA: TGTGCCAGCAGCGCAGTCAGGGGGCCAATTAGCTACGAGCAGTACTTC. The J gene is TRBJ2-7, the V gene TRBV7-6; 8 bases are shared with TRBD1. Germline trimming cut 5 bases from V and 3 bases from J; bases unmatched to any gene: 12. Germline CDR1 is SGHVS and CDR2 is FNYEAQ. The CDR3 is 16 amino acids. The full variable domain, in which reference TRBV7-6 and TRBJ2-7 provide the parts outside the CDR3, is GAGVSQSPRYKVTKRGQDVALRCDPISGHVSLYWYRQALGQGPEFLTYFNYEAQQDKSGLPNDRFSAERPEGSISTLTIQRTEQRDSAMYRCASSAVRGPISYEQYFGPGTRLTVT.

This chain uses TRBV30 with TRBJ1-1; D perhaps matches TRBD1 (6 bases). This CDR3 has 14 amino acids. The germline CDR1 and CDR2 sequences are GTSNPN and SVGIG (reference sequence). The V gene lost 7 bases and the J gene lost 1 base, with 16 bases spanning the gap. The CDR3 reads CASRRGGANTEAFF. The CDR3 DNA reads as TGTGCCTCGAGAAGGGGGGGAGCGAACACTGAAGCTTTCTTT.